The 32 T cell receptor beta chains in this list originate from one sample, sequenced in a study of CD8 T cells in ankylosing spondylitis. Regarding the study as a whole: Made up of 7 to 9 highly homologous variants, a TCR beta motif appeared characteristic of ankylosing spondylitis blood.

The antigens for these receptors are not known. TCRdb analysed the 5' RACE reads with MiXCR anew, one entry per CDR3 protein. The table has some 400,000 distinct CDR3 sequences, 20% to 25% seen once. Sequenced material: blood, either unsorted or a sorted T cell fraction (not recorded which). These receptors came from a male donor with ankylosing spondylitis.

V usage is TRBV27 and J usage is TRBJ1-5, with unresolved D. Trimming cost V 1 base and J 5 bases, with 6 bases left between them. The germline gives CDR1 MNHEY, CDR2 SMNVEV (reference sequence). There are 13 residues in the CDR3. This CDR3 reads CASSLFGDQPQHF. CDR3 nucleotides: TGTGCCAGCAGTTTATTTGGGGATCAGCCCCAGCATTTT.

In its sample, this clonotype was seen a few times. The CDR3 loop is CASSLAAGAGNEQFF. In nucleotides, the CDR3 is TGCGCCAGCAGCCTCGCGGCGGGAGCAGGCAATGAGCAGTTCTTC. The chain has TRBV5-1 and TRBJ2-1; 7 bases match TRBD2. The CDR3 runs 15 residues. After removal of 4 bases from V and 6 bases from J, the junction contained 10 bases not matched to a gene. Germline CDR1 and CDR2: SGHRS and YFSETQ.

This chain uses TRBV27 with TRBJ2-2, with D possibly being TRBD2 (5 bases). Looked up from germline, CDR1 is MNHEY and CDR2 is SMNVEV (reference sequence). CDR3 size: 15 residues. V lost 7 bases and J 3 bases, leaving 15 bases between the germline ends. The CDR3 here is CASTKNLGDTGELFF. As DNA, the CDR3 is TGTGCCAGCACCAAGAATCTGGGAGACACCGGGGAGCTGTTTTTT.

There are a few counts of this clonotype. The chain carries TRBV4-2 and TRBJ2-7, with D uncertain. Germline values: CDR1 LGHNA, CDR2 YNFKEQ. The CDR3 loop spans 15 amino acids. The germline V and J ends were trimmed by 0 bases and 7 bases, with 16 bases remaining between them. DNA of the CDR3: TGTGCCAGCAGCCAAGACCCCACAGCCGGACGGGAGCAGTACTTC. Protein sequence: CASSQDPTAGREQYF.

The gene calls are TRBV20-1 and TRBJ1-2; TRBD1 might be the D (5 bases). V lost 4 bases and J 4 bases, leaving 19 bases between the germline ends. Germline CDR1 is DFQATT and CDR2 is SNEGSKA (reference sequence). This CDR3 has 15 amino acids. The CDR3 DNA is TGCAGTGCTAATCCCAGTTTCGGGGGTACCTATGGCTACACCTTC. Translated, it gives CSANPSFGGTYGYTF.

This clonotype was found a few times. The chain links TRBV29-1 to TRBJ2-1, with 8 positions matching TRBD2. J lost 6 bases, V lost 4 bases, and 5 bases had no gene match. This CDR3 has 13 amino acids. From germline, CDR1 is SQVTM and CDR2 ANQGSEA. The CDR3 here is CSVAREAFNEQFF. Here the CDR3 DNA reads TGCAGCGTTGCGCGGGAGGCCTTCAATGAGCAGTTCTTC.

This clonotype came up a few times. V and J are TRBV19 and TRBJ1-6; 7 bases align to TRBD1. V shed 6 bases, J shed 7 bases, and the junction held 6 bases outside the gene matches. Germline V lookup: CDR1 LNHDA, CDR2 SQIVND (reference sequence). The CDR3 consists of 14 residues. The CDR3 DNA follows: TGTGCCAGTAGGCGACAGGGCTTGAATTCACCCCTCCACTTT. Translation: CASRRQGLNSPLHF.

In this sample, this clonotype turned up a few times. The V and J genes are TRBV24-1 and TRBJ2-1, with TRBD2 identical over 9 bases. Trimming at V came to 3 bases and at J to 6 bases, leaving 11 bases not matched to a gene. The CDR3 spans 17 residues. Germline V gene sequence: CDR1 KGHDR, CDR2 SFDVKD. The DNA of the CDR3 is TGTGCCACCAGTGATCCCCAAGCGGGAGGAACCGTCAATGAGCAGTTCTTC. Translating gives CATSDPQAGGTVNEQFF.

V usage is TRBV11-3 and J usage is TRBJ2-7; 7 bases fit TRBD2. The CDR3 runs 11 residues. Germline CDR1 reads SGHNT; CDR2 reads YENEEA. J was trimmed by 8 bases and V by 5 bases; bases with no gene match: 3. CDR3 amino acids: CASSAAGKQYF. The CDR3 nucleotides read TGTGCCAGCAGCGCAGCGGGAAAGCAGTACTTC.

This clonotype was counted only a few times. The rearrangement joins TRBV11-1 to TRBJ2-1; 8 bases are a match to TRBD2. The CDR3 has 17 amino acids. CDR1 SGHAT and CDR2 FQDESV come from the germline V gene (reference sequence). After removal of 0 bases from V and 6 bases from J, the junction contained 10 bases not matched to a gene. For the CDR3, the DNA is TGTGCCAGCAGCTTAGCGCTAATTGCGGGAGGATCCAATGAGCAGTTCTTC. Its translation is CASSLALIAGGSNEQFF.

The chain joins TRBV28 to TRBJ2-7; D is possibly TRBD1 (6 bases). This CDR3 contains 15 residues. The germline V gene encodes CDR1 MDHEN and CDR2 SYDVKM. Deletions cut 6 bases from V and 2 bases from J, with 17 bases between. The CDR3 loop is CASSPPQGNPYEQYF. DNA of the CDR3: TGTGCCAGCAGCCCCCCGCAGGGGAATCCCTACGAGCAGTACTTC.

This chain uses TRBV20-1 with TRBJ1-1; possible D gene TRBD1, 6 bases. V was pared by 3 bases and J by 1 base, with 12 bases between. CDR1 and CDR2 (germline): DFQATT, SNEGSKA (reference sequence). The CDR3 spans 14 residues. CDR3 region: CSAREGGKNTEAFF. The CDR3 DNA reads as TGCAGTGCTAGGGAGGGGGGGAAGAACACTGAAGCTTTCTTT.

The rearrangement uses TRBV11-2 and TRBJ2-3, with 10 bases matching TRBD2. CDR3 length equals 18 residues. V was clipped by 5 bases and J by 4 bases; unmatched bases: 15. Germline V gene sequence: CDR1 SGHAT, CDR2 FQNNGV. The CDR3, as DNA: TGTGCCAGCAGCGTCGTTACTGGAGCGGGAGGGCTAGCAGATACGCAGTATTTT. Translated, it gives CASSVVTGAGGLADTQYF.

This clonotype was counted between two and nine times. The rearrangement links TRBV7-2 to TRBJ2-7; the D gene is possibly TRBD1 (6 bases). CDR1 is SGHTA and CDR2 is FQGNSA in the germline V gene. The CDR3 spans 16 residues. The ends were cut back, 4 bases at V and 1 base at J, with 17 bases in the middle. CDR3 DNA sequence: TGTGCCAGCAGCTCCACCGGGACAAGGGCATCCTACGAGCAGTACTTC. This encodes CASSSTGTRASYEQYF.

The chain couples TRBV28 to TRBJ2-5, with TRBD1 as a possible D gene (6 bases). Germline-derived CDR1 and CDR2 are MDHEN and SYDVKM. This CDR3 has 14 amino acids. Between the trimmed V and J ends, which lost 1 base and 3 bases, there was a span of 9 bases. The CDR3 sequence is CASSLYSGEETQYF. For the CDR3, the DNA is TGTGCCAGCAGTTTATACTCAGGGGAAGAGACCCAGTACTTC.

This sequence joins TRBV12-3 or TRBV12-4 and TRBJ1-5; D is unresolved. V was pared by 3 bases and J by 1 base, with 7 bases between. CDR3 length: 14 residues. The CDR3 DNA follows: TGTGCCAGCAGTTTCGGGCTGAGCAATCAGCCCCAGCATTTT. The encoded protein is CASSFGLSNQPQHF.

V and J are TRBV5-1 and TRBJ2-7, with 7 bases aligning to TRBD2. V was pared by 0 bases and J by 7 bases, with 10 bases of the junction left unmatched. Germline V CDR1 and CDR2: SGHRS, YFSETQ. The CDR3 runs to 15 residues. In DNA, the CDR3 is TGCGCCAGCAGCTTGGCGGGACTACTACAAGGGGAGCAGTACTTC. Translating it yields CASSLAGLLQGEQYF.

CDR3 sequence reads: CASSPPISGGDPYEQYF. CDR3 DNA: TGTGCCAGCAGTCCACCCATAAGCGGAGGAGATCCCTACGAGCAGTACTTC. The chain combines TRBV27 with TRBJ2-7, with a possible D match to TRBD2 (5 bases). V lost 5 bases, J lost 2 bases, and 22 bases lay in between. The CDR3 runs to 17 residues. Germline V CDR1 and CDR2: MNHEY, SMNVEV (reference sequence).

This clonotype was seen a handful of times. The chain employs TRBV20-1 and TRBJ1-3; 7 nucleotides line up with TRBD1. After removal of 1 base from V and 3 bases from J, the junction contained 6 bases not matched to a gene. The CDR3 contains 15 residues. The germline V gene encodes CDR1 DFQATT and CDR2 SNEGSKA (reference sequence). The CDR3 nucleotides are TGCAGTGCTAGAGTTCTGACAGGGTATGGAAACACCATATATTTT. This translates into CSARVLTGYGNTIYF.

This clonotype was counted many times. The chain has TRBV12-3 or TRBV12-4 and TRBJ1-5, with D uncertain. V lost 5 bases, J lost 4 bases, and 12 bases lay in between. The CDR3 is 14 amino acids. The CDR3 DNA reads as TGTGCCAGCAGTCCCACAACGCAGAATCAGCCCCAGCATTTT. It is translated as CASSPTTQNQPQHF.

This clonotype was observed a few times. V gene TRBV29-1 combines with J gene TRBJ2-1, with no clear D. This CDR3 spans 11 amino acids. Germline CDR1 and CDR2: SQVTM and ANQGSEA. Trimming took 7 bases from V and 9 from J, leaving 13 bases between them. CDR3 DNA sequence: TGCAGCGGTGGTCTCTTCCCTGAGCAGTTCTTC. Translation: CSGGLFPEQFF.

The chain carries TRBV18 and TRBJ2-1; 8 bases match TRBD1. Germline V gene sequence: CDR1 KGHSH, CDR2 LQKENI. V trimming: 3 bases; J trimming: 7 bases; junction bases outside the gene matches: 8. The CDR3 has 15 residues. The CDR3 here is CASSPEDRDLNEQFF. DNA of the CDR3: TGTGCCAGCTCACCCGAGGACAGGGATTTGAATGAGCAGTTCTTC.

Only a few counts were recorded for this clonotype. The rearrangement uses TRBV28 and TRBJ2-7; 11 bases line up with TRBD2. Looked up from germline, CDR1 is MDHEN and CDR2 is SYDVKM. V shed 5 bases and J 1 base; nucleotides not matched to a gene: 4. The CDR3 is made up of 15 amino acids. CDR3 protein: CASSTGLAVSYEQYF. CDR3 DNA sequence: TGTGCCAGCAGTACGGGACTAGCGGTGTCCTACGAGCAGTACTTC.

This clonotype occurred many times. The gene calls are TRBV18 and TRBJ2-6; tentatively, D is TRBD1 (6 bases). The CDR3 has 16 amino acids. V lost 6 bases and J 0 bases, leaving 12 bases between the germline ends. Germline loops: CDR1 KGHSH, CDR2 LQKENI. The CDR3 nucleotides read TGTGCCAGCTCGTACACAGGGTCCTCTGGGGCCAACGTCCTGACTTTC. Encoded protein: CASSYTGSSGANVLTF.

The V gene is TRBV7-3, the J gene TRBJ2-5, with a possible D match to TRBD2 (5 bases). With 5 bases removed from V and 4 bases from J, the gap between germline ends came to 11 bases. The CDR3 is made up of 13 amino acids. Germline V gene sequence: CDR1 SGHTA, CDR2 FQGTGA. The chain's CDR3 is CASSRERGETQYF. CDR3 coding DNA: TGTGCCAGCAGCCGAGAACGGGGAGAGACCCAGTACTTC. The whole variable domain, filled in from reference TRBV7-3 and TRBJ2-5, reads GAGVSQTPSNKVTEKGKYVELRCDPISGHTALYWYRQSLGQGPEFLIYFQGTGAADDSGLPNDRFFAVRPEGSVSTLKIQRTERGDSAVYLCASSRERGETQYFGPGTRLLVL.

There are a few counts of this clonotype. The chain uses TRBV5-1 and TRBJ2-3; perhaps TRBD1 as D (6 bases). With 4 bases removed from V and 0 bases from J, the gap between germline ends came to 12 bases. CDR3 size: 15 residues. Germline V lookup: CDR1 SGHRS, CDR2 YFSETQ. CDR3 residues: CASSTSGTSTDTQYF. CDR3 coding DNA: TGCGCCAGCAGCACCTCCGGGACAAGCACAGATACGCAGTATTTT.

The rearrangement uses TRBV5-1 and TRBJ1-2; 10 nucleotides line up with TRBD1. The CDR3 loop spans 12 amino acids. Germline CDR1 and CDR2: SGHRS and YFSETQ. V was pared by 2 bases and J by 13 bases, with 5 bases of the junction left unmatched. CDR3 sequence reads: CASSLPGQGSTF. The CDR3 coding sequence is TGCGCCAGCAGCTTACCGGGACAGGGGAGCACCTTC.

J is TRBJ1-1 and V is TRBV6-1, with D possibly matching TRBD1 (5 bases). This CDR3 is built from 14 residues. V was cut by 3 bases and J by 0 bases, with 8 bases left in between. Germline CDR1 is MNHNS and CDR2 is SASEGT. The CDR3 here is CASSEEGMNTEAFF. The CDR3 coding sequence is TGTGCCAGCAGTGAGGAGGGGATGAACACTGAAGCTTTCTTT.

This clonotype was observed a handful of times. J is TRBJ2-7 and V is TRBV7-9; perhaps TRBD2 as D (5 bases). This CDR3 has 14 amino acids. The germline V gene has CDR1 SEHNR and CDR2 FQNEAQ (reference sequence). Trimming left V 4 bases short and J 2 bases short, with 12 bases between. For the CDR3, the DNA is TGTGCCAGCAGCTCCCCGCTCGGGACCTACGAGCAGTACTTC. Its translation is CASSSPLGTYEQYF. Full variable domain (missing parts from reference TRBV7-9 and TRBJ2-7): DTGVSQNPRHKITKRGQNVTFRCDPISEHNRLYWYRQTLGQGPEFLTYFQNEAQLEKSRLLSDRFSAERPKGSFSTLEIQRTEQGDSAMYLCASSSPLGTYEQYFGPGTRLTVT.

This clonotype has a handful of counts. The J gene is TRBJ2-7, the V gene TRBV5-1, with TRBD1 identical over 8 bases. Germline CDR1 is SGHRS and CDR2 is YFSETQ. V shed 4 bases, J shed 7 bases, and the junction held 10 bases outside the gene matches. The CDR3 is 14 amino acids. Here the CDR3 DNA reads TGCGCCAGCAGCCTTGGACAGGGCCAGGGGGAGCAGTACTTC. This gives the protein CASSLGQGQGEQYF. Supplemented by reference TRBV5-1 and TRBJ2-7, the full variable domain reads KAGVTQTPRYLIKTRGQQVTLSCSPISGHRSVSWYQQTPGQGLQFLFEYFSETQRNKGNFPGRFSGRQFSNSRSEMNVSTLELGDSALYLCASSLGQGQGEQYFGPGTRLTVT.

The V call is TRBV7-2, the J call TRBJ1-4, with TRBD1 as a possible D gene (6 bases). The V and J ends lost 3 bases and 4 bases respectively, with 9 bases between them. This CDR3 has 14 residues. Germline V gene lookup returns CDR1 SGHTA and CDR2 FQGNSA. Written as DNA, the CDR3 is TGTGCCAGCAGCTTGGGGGCCGTTAATGAAAAACTGTTTTTT. It specifies CASSLGAVNEKLFF.

This clonotype was counted at least ten times. V and J are TRBV18 and TRBJ2-1; weak D call: TRBD1 (5 bases). V was cut by 2 bases and J by 4 bases, with 9 bases left in between. Looked up from germline, CDR1 is KGHSH and CDR2 is LQKENI. This CDR3 spans 14 amino acids. The CDR3 DNA reads as TGTGCCAGCTCACCAATACAGGATTACAATGAGCAGTTCTTC. Amino acid sequence: CASSPIQDYNEQFF.